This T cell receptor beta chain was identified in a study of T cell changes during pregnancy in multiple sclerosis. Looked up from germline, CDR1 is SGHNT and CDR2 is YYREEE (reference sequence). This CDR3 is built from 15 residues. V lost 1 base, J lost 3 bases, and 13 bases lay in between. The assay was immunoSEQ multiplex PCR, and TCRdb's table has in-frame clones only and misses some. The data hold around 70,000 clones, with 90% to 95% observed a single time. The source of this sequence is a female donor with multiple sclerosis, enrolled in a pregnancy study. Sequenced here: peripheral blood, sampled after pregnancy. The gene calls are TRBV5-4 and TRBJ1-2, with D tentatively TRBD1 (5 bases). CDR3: CASSLTGTDYYGYTF. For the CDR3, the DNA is TGTGCCAGCAGCTTGACCGGGACTGACTACTATGGCTACACCTTC.